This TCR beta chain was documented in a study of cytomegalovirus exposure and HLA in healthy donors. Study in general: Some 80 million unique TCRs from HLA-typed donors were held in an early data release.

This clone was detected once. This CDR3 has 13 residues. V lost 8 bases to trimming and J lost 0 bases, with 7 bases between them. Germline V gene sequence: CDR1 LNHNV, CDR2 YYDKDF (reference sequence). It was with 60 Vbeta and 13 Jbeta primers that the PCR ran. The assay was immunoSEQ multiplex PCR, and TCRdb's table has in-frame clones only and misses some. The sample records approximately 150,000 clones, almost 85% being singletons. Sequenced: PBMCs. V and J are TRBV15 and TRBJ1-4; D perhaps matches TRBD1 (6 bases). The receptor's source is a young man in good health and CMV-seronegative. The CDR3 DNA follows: TGTGCCACCTCAGGGGCAACTAATGAAAAACTGTTTTTT. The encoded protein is CATSGATNEKLFF.